A selection of T cell receptor beta chains follows, all from one sample in a study of T cell changes during pregnancy in multiple sclerosis. Only in-frame clones appear in the TCRdb table, and some are missing; sequencing was by immunoSEQ multiplex PCR. The sample lists about 97,000 clones, 91% occurring once. The source was peripheral blood, collected in the second trimester of pregnancy. All receptors derive from a female donor with multiple sclerosis, enrolled in a pregnancy study. The CDR3 runs from the conserved cysteine through the conserved F or W. D genes are given only for firm matches. Not every row has a clone size; where given, it reads once, few, many or a size class.

J,size,D,V,CDR3,DNA
TRBJ1-4,NA,NA,TRBV7-6,CASSLYGGREKLFF,TGTGCCAGCAGCTTATACGGGGGAAGAGAAAAACTGTTTTTT
TRBJ1-2,NA,NA,TRBV5-4,CASRPWTDYGYTF,TGTGCCAGCAGACCCTGGACAGACTATGGCTACACCTTC
TRBJ1-3,NA,TRBD1,TRBV11-3,CASSLGTGAGNTIYF,TGTGCCAGCAGCTTGGGAACAGGGGCTGGAAACACCATATATTTT
TRBJ2-7,NA,NA,TRBV7-7,CASSLNQGSYEQYF,TGTGCTAGCAGCCTTAACCAGGGTTCCTACGAGCAGTACTTC
TRBJ2-1,NA,NA,TRBV28,CASAKLGGYNEQFF,TGTGCCAGCGCGAAGTTGGGGGGCTACAATGAGCAGTTCTTC
TRBJ1-2,NA,NA,TRBV6-1,CASSANRGLRGGYTF,TGTGCCAGCAGTGCGAACCGGGGACTGAGGGGCGGCTACACCTTC
TRBJ1-5,NA,NA,TRBV2,CASSEYAGGGGGPQHF,TGTGCCAGCAGTGAATACGCGGGCGGAGGGGGGGGGCCCCAGCATTTT
TRBJ2-2,NA,TRBD2,TRBV6-5,CASSGTSGGAGELFF,TGTGCCAGCAGCGGGACTAGCGGGGGGGCCGGGGAGCTGTTTTTT
TRBJ2-5,NA,TRBD2,TRBV30,CAFGTSSGQETQYF,TGTGCCTTCGGGACTAGCTCGGGCCAAGAGACCCAGTACTTC
TRBJ2-7,NA,TRBD1,TRBV15,CATSRGQGPLTYEQYF,TGTGCCACCAGCAGAGGACAGGGCCCCCTGACCTACGAGCAGTACTTC
TRBJ2-5,NA,TRBD2,TRBV7-9,CASSLGASGRAEETQYF,TGTGCCAGCAGCTTAGGGGCAAGCGGGAGGGCCGAGGAGACCCAGTACTTC
TRBJ2-7,NA,TRBD1,TRBV27,CASRDRGREQYF,TGTGCCAGCCGGGACAGGGGGCGCGAGCAGTACTTC
TRBJ2-7,NA,NA,TRBV4-1,CASSQRDGNYEQYF,TGCGCCAGCAGCCAGCGGGACGGAAACTACGAGCAGTACTTC
TRBJ1-2,NA,NA,TRBV27,CASSLQGQDGYTF,TGTGCCAGCAGTTTACAGGGGCAGGATGGCTACACCTTC
TRBJ2-1,NA,NA,TRBV19,CASSIVGGIIDEQFF,TGTGCCAGTAGTATAGTGGGAGGAATAATCGATGAGCAGTTCTTC
TRBJ2-3,NA,TRBD2,TRBV6-5,CASSRSGRAGNTQYF,TGTGCCAGCAGTAGAAGCGGGAGGGCCGGAAATACGCAGTATTTT
TRBJ2-7,NA,TRBD2,TRBV7-2,CASSLVSGGGRQGEQYF,TGTGCCAGCAGCTTAGTCAGCGGAGGCGGGAGGCAGGGCGAGCAGTACTTC
TRBJ1-5,NA,NA,TRBV4-1,CASSQDGQYNQPQHF,TGCGCCAGCAGCCAAGACGGACAGTACAATCAGCCCCAGCATTTT
TRBJ2-3,NA,TRBD2,TRBV6-4,CASSDSKLAGLYSDTQYF,TGTGCCAGCAGTGACTCGAAACTAGCGGGACTCTACTCAGATACGCAGTATTTT
TRBJ2-2,NA,NA,TRBV6-5,CASSYRTANTGELFF,TGTGCCAGCAGTTACCGTACAGCGAACACCGGGGAGCTGTTTTTT
TRBJ1-1,once,NA,TRBV9,CASRKPGRGDTEAFF,TGTGCCAGTCGTAAGCCGGGGCGCGGGGACACTGAAGCTTTCTTT
TRBJ2-7,NA,NA,TRBV15,CATSRELTYEQYF,TGTGCCACCAGCAGAGAATTAACCTACGAGCAGTACTTC
TRBJ2-7,NA,TRBD2,TRBV14,CASSPLAGGPVEQYF,TGTGCCAGCAGCCCGTTAGCGGGAGGGCCGGTAGAGCAGTACTTC
TRBJ1-5,NA,TRBD1,TRBV28,CASTLLGGSGQGLVDQPQHF,TGTGCCAGCACCCTACTAGGGGGCTCAGGACAGGGGTTAGTCGATCAGCCCCAGCATTTT
TRBJ1-4,once,TRBD1,TRBV27,CASSRTGSNEKLFF,TGTGCCAGCAGCCGGACAGGGTCTAATGAAAAACTGTTTTTT
TRBJ2-2,NA,NA,TRBV28,CASSLVGGTGELFF,TGTGCCAGCAGTTTAGTGGGGGGCACCGGGGAGCTGTTTTTT
TRBJ1-1,NA,NA,TRBV28,CASSSPTGRVMVEAFF,TGTGCCAGCAGTTCCCCCACAGGGAGGGTGATGGTTGAAGCTTTCTTT
TRBJ2-5,NA,NA,TRBV15,CATSRGGVTETQYF,TGTGCCACCAGCAGAGGGGGCGTCACGGAGACCCAGTACTTC
TRBJ2-3,NA,TRBD1,TRBV9,CASSPRGTGLGTDTQYF,TGTGCCAGCAGCCCTCGGGGGACAGGGTTAGGAACAGATACGCAGTATTTT
TRBJ2-3,NA,NA,TRBV12-5,CASGLGLDSTDTQYF,TGTGCTAGTGGTTTGGGCCTCGACTCCACAGATACGCAGTATTTT
TRBJ2-7,NA,TRBD2,TRBV5-4,CASSATGTSGEQYF,TGTGCCAGCAGCGCCACCGGGACTAGCGGGGAGCAGTACTTC
TRBJ2-2,NA,TRBD2,TRBV7-2,CASSLEGLAGGELFF,TGTGCCAGCAGCTTAGAAGGACTAGCCGGCGGGGAGCTGTTTTTT
TRBJ2-7,NA,TRBD1,TRBV27,CASSLSKGTGYEQYF,TGTGCCAGCAGTTTATCGAAGGGGACAGGCTACGAGCAGTACTTC
TRBJ2-7,NA,TRBD2,TRBV7-6,CASSPGTSAYYEQYF,TGTGCCAGCAGCCCCGGGACTAGCGCTTACTACGAGCAGTACTTC
TRBJ2-7,NA,TRBD1,TRBV25-1,CASSESSGQGRHEQYF,TGTGCCAGCAGTGAATCCTCAGGACAGGGGCGACACGAGCAGTACTTC
TRBJ2-7,NA,TRBD2,TRBV28,CASSFGLGAYEQYF,TGTGCCAGCAGTTTCGGACTAGGTGCCTACGAGCAGTACTTC
TRBJ2-7,NA,NA,TRBV6-1,CASARTPSYEQYF,TGTGCCAGCGCCCGGACACCGTCCTACGAGCAGTACTTC